Presented here are 10 T cell receptor beta chains from one specimen sequenced in a study of OX40 agonist ivuxolimab in advanced cancers. Profiled with immunoSEQ multiplex PCR; TCRdb holds only in-frame clones, not every one. There are around 39,000 clones in the sample; around 82% occur only once, and 1.5% to 2% lies in the top ten. The sequencing here drew on CD4+ or CD8+ T cells sorted from blood, taken in a trial of the OX40 agonist ivuxolimab. All receptors derive from an adult with an advanced solid tumor such as melanoma, head and neck, liver or kidney cancer.

This chain's CDR3 is CASQGAGRTEAFF. In DNA, the CDR3 is TGTGCCAGCCAAGGGGCTGGGAGGACTGAAGCTTTCTTT. The chain recombines TRBV27 with TRBJ1-1; possibly TRBD1 for D (5 bases). In germline, CDR1 is MNHEY, CDR2 SMNVEV (reference sequence). V dropped 8 bases and J dropped 5 bases, with 15 bases sitting between them. The CDR3 runs 13 residues.

This sequence joins TRBV7-9 and TRBJ2-7, with unresolved D. Germline CDR1 is SEHNR and CDR2 is FQNEAQ (reference sequence). This CDR3 is 13 amino acids long. Trimming took off 0 bases at V and 5 bases at J, with 8 bases between the two ends. The CDR3 is CASSLARSDEQYF. In DNA, the CDR3 is TGTGCCAGCAGCTTAGCGCGGAGTGACGAGCAGTACTTC.

The chain carries TRBV29-1 and TRBJ2-5; D is unresolved. V lost 4 bases, J lost 2 bases, and 11 bases lay in between. The CDR3 covers 13 residues. CDR1 and CDR2 from the germline V gene are SQVTM and ANQGSEA. CDR3 sequence (DNA): TGCAGCGTTGTCCAGACCTTTCAAGAGACCCAGTACTTC. Its translation: CSVVQTFQETQYF.

The V gene is TRBV19, the J gene TRBJ1-1; D gene uncertain. V was clipped by 2 bases and J by 4 bases, with 11 bases between them. The CDR3 sequence is 14 residues long. CDR1 is LNHDA and CDR2 is SQIVND in the germline V gene (reference sequence). CDR3 bases: TGTGCCAGTAGTATAAATAGGGATGGCACTGAAGCTTTCTTT. Translation: CASSINRDGTEAFF. Based on the CDR3 plus reference TRBV19 and TRBJ1-1, the full variable domain is DGGITQSPKYLFRKEGQNVTLSCEQNLNHDAMYWYRQDPGQGLRLIYYSQIVNDFQKGDIAEGYSVSREKKESFPLTVTSAQKNPTAFYLCASSINRDGTEAFFGQGTRLTVV.

This sequence joins TRBV19 and TRBJ1-4; no firm D call. The ends were cut back, 9 bases at V and 8 bases at J, with 16 bases in the middle. Per germline, CDR1 LNHDA and CDR2 SQIVND (reference sequence). This CDR3 has 13 amino acids. CDR3 in DNA: TGTGCCAGCCGATCTAGGGAATCCGAAAAACTGTTTTTT. As protein: CASRSRESEKLFF.

This clone occurred a few times. V is TRBV11-2 and J is TRBJ2-5, with D perhaps given as TRBD1 or TRBD2 (5 bases each). The DNA matches TRBJ2-7 better at its end, which makes the J call doubtful. There are 16 residues in the CDR3. Looked up from germline, CDR1 is SGHAT and CDR2 is FQNNGV. CDR3 nucleotides: TGTGCCAGCAGCTTATATACGGGACGTTCGTCCTACGAGCAGTACTTC. Amino acids: CASSLYTGRSSYEQYF.

This clone turned up a few times. J is TRBJ1-4 and V is TRBV7-6, with D possibly TRBD1 on 5 matching bases. CDR1 and CDR2 (germline): SGHVS, FNYEAQ. Deletions cut 2 bases from V and 3 bases from J, with 13 bases between. The CDR3 spans 16 residues. CDR3 residues: CASSLSGNGANEKLFF. CDR3 DNA sequence: TGTGCCAGCAGCTTATCAGGGAACGGAGCTAATGAAAAACTGTTTTTT.

This clone was picked up a small number of times. The rearrangement links TRBV29-1 to TRBJ1-1, with a possible D match to TRBD1 (5 bases). The CDR3 is 11 amino acids. Germline CDR1 is SQVTM and CDR2 is ANQGSEA. V was cut by 5 bases and J by 6 bases, with 10 bases left in between. CDR3 sequence: CSVMTASEAFF. The CDR3 DNA reads as TGCAGCGTTATGACAGCTTCTGAAGCTTTCTTT.

V usage is TRBV5-6 and J usage is TRBJ1-2; TRBD1 is a possible D gene (5 bases). In germline, CDR1 is SGHDT, CDR2 YYEEEE. The V end lost 4 bases, the J end lost 0 bases, and 22 bases lay between the germline ends. This CDR3 region has 18 residues. CDR3 protein: CASSRATAPFLANYGYTF. CDR3 nucleotides: TGTGCCAGCAGCCGAGCGACAGCGCCCTTTTTAGCTAACTATGGCTACACCTTC.

V and J are TRBV6-6 and TRBJ1-6, with no clear D. V was cut by 0 bases and J by 7 bases, with 4 bases left in between. The CDR3 covers 13 residues. The V gene's germline CDR1 is MNHNY and CDR2 SVGAGI (reference sequence). The CDR3 DNA is TGTGCCAGCAGTTACTCCTTAAATTCACCCCTCCACTTT. It specifies CASSYSLNSPLHF.